This T cell receptor (beta chain) was obtained from a study of cytomegalovirus exposure and HLA in healthy donors. Both 60 Vbeta primers and 13 Jbeta primers went into the PCR. Libraries were prepared by immunoSEQ multiplex PCR; TCRdb keeps only in-frame clonotypes and omits some of them. The sample has 110,000 or so clones, roughly 71% seen once. The CDR3 is 11 residues long. Germline V gene lookup returns CDR1 SGHRS and CDR2 YFSETQ. Findings and caveats of the study: Segments of the TCR beta V type were, in most cases, productive about 87% or about 30% of the time in an earlier analysis.

Details on this clone: Antigen unknown.

This receptor was identified in a woman aged 35 to 49 in good health and CMV-seropositive. V and J are TRBV5-1 and TRBJ2-5; D remains ambiguous. The J call is doubtful: the DNA matches TRBJ2-7 better. Sequenced material: PBMCs. This chain's CDR3 is CASSAAYEQYF. Written as DNA, the CDR3 is TGCGCCAGCTCCGCCGCTTACGAGCAGTACTTC.